The present TCR beta chain was sequenced within a study of T cell changes during pregnancy in multiple sclerosis. This CDR3 comprises 11 residues. Per the germline V gene, CDR1 is MNHNS and CDR2 is SASEGT. Trimming cost V 8 bases and J 13 bases, with 18 bases left between them. Sequencing was performed with immunoSEQ multiplex PCR; in TCRdb, only in-frame clones are kept and a portion is missing. The sample consists of about 40,000 clones, 80% to 95% of them appearing once. The clonotype originates from a female donor with multiple sclerosis, enrolled in a pregnancy study. The starting material was CD4+ T cells from peripheral blood mononuclear cells, obtained in the third trimester of pregnancy. This sequence joins TRBV6-1 and TRBJ2-7, with TRBD1 as a possible D gene (6 bases). As DNA, the CDR3 is TGTGCCAGCTGGACCGGGACACGGACTTACTTC. As protein: CASWTGTRTYF.